A selection of T cell receptor beta chains follows, all from one sample in a study of cytomegalovirus exposure and HLA in healthy donors. Clones were sequenced by immunoSEQ multiplex PCR, and TCRdb holds only the in-frame ones, with some missing. The sample includes about 140,000 clones, approximately 72% of them seen just once. Sequenced material: PBMCs. The receptors shown here come from a woman in her sixties in good health and CMV-seronegative. CDR3s include the opening cysteine and the closing phenylalanine or tryptophan. The D gene is left open where the match is weak. Only part of the rows carry a size: once, few, many, or a class if the clone is expanded.

J | V | D | size | DNA | CDR3
TRBJ2-7 | TRBV28 | NA | few | TGTGCCAGCAGCCCACAGGATAATACTGCCTACGAGCAGTACTTC | CASSPQDNTAYEQYF
TRBJ2-2 | TRBV9 | TRBD1 | NA | TGTGCCAGCAGCCTGGGACAGCCCACCGGGGAGCTGTTTTTT | CASSLGQPTGELFF
TRBJ1-4 | TRBV4-1 | NA | once | TGCGCCAGCAGCCAAGATTCCCCAACCTATGCGGGGGTGGTTGAAAAACTGTTTTTT | CASSQDSPTYAGVVEKLFF
TRBJ2-7 | TRBV7-2 | TRBD2 | NA | TGTGCCAGCAGCCTTACTCTAGCGGGAGAGTACGAGCAGTACTTC | CASSLTLAGEYEQYF
TRBJ2-1 | TRBV5-4 | TRBD2 | NA | TGTGCCAGCAGGCAAGCTAGCGGGGGTAATGAGCAGTTCTTC | CASRQASGGNEQFF
TRBJ2-7 | TRBV5-4 | NA | NA | TGTGCCAGCAGCCCTGGGGGTAGGAGGGGGGAGGGCGAGCAGTACTTC | CASSPGGRRGEGEQYF
TRBJ2-7 | TRBV19 | TRBD1 | NA | TGTGCCAGTAAAGGGCAGGGACAGGGCATCGGCGAGCAGTACTTC | CASKGQGQGIGEQYF
TRBJ2-1 | TRBV6-5 | NA | few | TGTGCCAGCAGTTTGACGGGGTCAGGCTCCTACAATGAGCAGTTCTTC | CASSLTGSGSYNEQFF
TRBJ1-1 | TRBV27 | NA | once | TGTGCCAGCACCTTAAGAGGGGGTGACACTGAAGCTTTCTTT | CASTLRGGDTEAFF
TRBJ1-3 | TRBV6-6 | TRBD1 | few | TGTGCCAGCAGTTCTACGACAGGGGGCACCGGAAACACCATATATTTT | CASSSTTGGTGNTIYF
TRBJ1-1 | TRBV7-9 | NA | NA | TGTGCCAGCAGCTTATGGGGGAGGGCTGAAGCTTTCTTT | CASSLWGRAEAFF
TRBJ2-2 | TRBV19 | TRBD1 | few | TGTGCCAGTAGTATAAAGGGGACAGGGGGGGCCGGGGAGCTGTTTTTT | CASSIKGTGGAGELFF
TRBJ2-5 | TRBV23-1 | TRBD1 | NA | TGCGCCAGCAGTCAGTCGGACAGGGGCACCACATGGGGGGAGACCCAGTACTTC | CASSQSDRGTTWGETQYF
TRBJ2-1 | TRBV5-6 | NA | NA | TGTGCCAGCAGCTCCGGGACTTCTACCTACAATGAGCAGTTCTTC | CASSSGTSTYNEQFF
TRBJ2-3 | TRBV19 | NA | NA | TGTGCCAGTACCCCCTGGGCGGACTCCCGCACAGATACGCAGTATTTT | CASTPWADSRTDTQYF
TRBJ1-1 | TRBV7-2 | TRBD1 | NA | TGTGCCAGCAGCTTCGACAGGGGAAGCACTGAAGCTTTCTTT | CASSFDRGSTEAFF
TRBJ2-2 | TRBV6-6 | NA | NA | TGTGCCAGCAGGGGGACATCTAACACCGGGGAGCTGTTTTTT | CASRGTSNTGELFF
TRBJ1-1 | TRBV5-6 | NA | once | TGTGCCAGCAGCTTCCCTCCAGGACAAATGAACACTGAAGCTTTCTTT | CASSFPPGQMNTEAFF
TRBJ2-4 | TRBV28 | TRBD1 | few | TGTGCCAGCAGTTTAACAGGGGACCAAACCTCAAACATTCAGTACTTC | CASSLTGDQTSNIQYF
TRBJ2-3 | TRBV15 | NA | NA | TGTGCCACCAGGAAAGGGGAGGTTAGCACAGATACGCAGTATTTT | CATRKGEVSTDTQYF